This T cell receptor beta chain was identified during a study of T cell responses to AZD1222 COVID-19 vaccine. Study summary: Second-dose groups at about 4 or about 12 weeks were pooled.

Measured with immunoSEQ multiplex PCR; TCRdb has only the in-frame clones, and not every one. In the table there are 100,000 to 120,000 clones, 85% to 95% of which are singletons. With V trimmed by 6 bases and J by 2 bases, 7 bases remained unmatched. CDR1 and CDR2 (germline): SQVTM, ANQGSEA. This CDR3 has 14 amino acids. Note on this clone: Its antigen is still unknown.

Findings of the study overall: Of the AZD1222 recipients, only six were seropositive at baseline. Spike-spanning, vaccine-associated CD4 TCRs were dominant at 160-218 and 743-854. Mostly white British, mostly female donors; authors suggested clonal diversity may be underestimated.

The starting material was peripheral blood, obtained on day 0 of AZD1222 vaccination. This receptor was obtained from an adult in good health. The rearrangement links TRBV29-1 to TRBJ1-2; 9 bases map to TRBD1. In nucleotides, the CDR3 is TGCAGCGTCGGAACAGGGGGCGGAAACTATGGCTACACCTTC. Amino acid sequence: CSVGTGGGNYGYTF. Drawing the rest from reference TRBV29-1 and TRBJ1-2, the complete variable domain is SAVISQKPSRDICQRGTSLTIQCQVDSQVTMMFWYRQQPGQSLTLIATANQGSEATYESGFVIDKFPISRPNLTFSTLTVSNMSPEDSSIYLCSVGTGGGNYGYTFGSGTRLTVV.